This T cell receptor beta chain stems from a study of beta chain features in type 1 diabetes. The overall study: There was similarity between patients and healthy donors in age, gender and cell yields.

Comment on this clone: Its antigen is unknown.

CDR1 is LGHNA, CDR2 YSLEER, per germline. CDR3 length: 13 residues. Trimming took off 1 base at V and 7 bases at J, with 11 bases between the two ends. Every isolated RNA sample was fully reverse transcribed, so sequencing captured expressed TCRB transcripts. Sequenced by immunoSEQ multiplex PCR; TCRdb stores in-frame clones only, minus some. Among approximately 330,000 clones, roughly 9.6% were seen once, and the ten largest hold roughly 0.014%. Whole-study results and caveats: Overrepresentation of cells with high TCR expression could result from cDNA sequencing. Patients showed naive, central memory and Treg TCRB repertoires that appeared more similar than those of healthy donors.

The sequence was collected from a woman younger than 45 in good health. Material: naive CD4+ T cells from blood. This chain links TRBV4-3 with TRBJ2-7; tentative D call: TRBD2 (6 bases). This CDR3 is CASSQASRGEQYF. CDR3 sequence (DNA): TGCGCCAGCAGCCAAGCCTCTCGGGGGGAGCAGTACTTC.